Sample share makes the clone carrying this T cell receptor beta chain large (0.1 to 1%). These data come from a study of patients and donors after allogeneic stem cell transplantation. The V end lost 0 bases, the J end lost 2 bases, and 5 bases lay between the germline ends. CDR1 is MNHEY, CDR2 SVGEGT, per germline. The length of the CDR3 is 13 residues. TCRdb independently ran MiXCR on the RT-PCR reads; one entry per CDR3 protein. The sample shows around 10,000 distinct CDR3 sequences, less than 25% of them seen only once. The chain joins TRBV6-2 or TRBV6-3 to TRBJ2-7; D remains unclear. What was sequenced was blood, either unsorted or a sorted T cell fraction (not recorded which). The receptor was derived from a human donor who was either an allogeneic HSCT recipient or a stem cell or donor lymphocyte infusion donor (not recorded which). It is not recorded whose cells these are; they may come from a transplant donor. CDR3 in amino acids: CASSYSSPYEQYF. DNA for the CDR3: TGTGCCAGCAGTTACTCGAGTCCCTACGAGCAGTACTTC.